This TCR beta chain is from a study of T cells in Graves' hyperthyroidism and ophthalmopathy. Study-level results: It was a median about 6.5 months before onset that the model predicted ophthalmopathy. Most clonotypes that expanded in the thyroid above 0.001 also showed up in blood.

The source material, RNA transcripts, was used to amplify TCR beta CDR3 regions. Primed by the HTBI set, a first-round RT-PCR was run on the TCR CDR3. TCRdb re-called the multiplex PCR reads through MiXCR, storing one row per CDR3 protein. The table has about 300,000 distinct CDR3 sequences, roughly 19% seen once. In this sample, this clonotype turned up many times. Antigen specificity is unknown. The diagnostic basis comprised clinical symptoms, serum thyroxine and TRAb, thyroid ultrasound and orbital computed tomography. About 10 ml fresh peripheral blood yielded the PBMCs. The CDR3 spans 15 residues. V dropped 5 bases and J dropped 1 base, with 14 bases sitting between them. CDR1 is SQVTM and CDR2 is ANQGSEA in the germline V gene.

The origin of this receptor is a man aged 45-65 years with Graves' ophthalmopathy. V is TRBV29-1 and J is TRBJ2-2; the D call may be TRBD1 or TRBD2 (5 bases each). What was sequenced was blood. The CDR3 is CSVSGPGRNTGELFF. The DNA of the CDR3 is TGCAGCGTTTCGGGGCCCGGGCGGAACACCGGGGAGCTGTTTTTT.